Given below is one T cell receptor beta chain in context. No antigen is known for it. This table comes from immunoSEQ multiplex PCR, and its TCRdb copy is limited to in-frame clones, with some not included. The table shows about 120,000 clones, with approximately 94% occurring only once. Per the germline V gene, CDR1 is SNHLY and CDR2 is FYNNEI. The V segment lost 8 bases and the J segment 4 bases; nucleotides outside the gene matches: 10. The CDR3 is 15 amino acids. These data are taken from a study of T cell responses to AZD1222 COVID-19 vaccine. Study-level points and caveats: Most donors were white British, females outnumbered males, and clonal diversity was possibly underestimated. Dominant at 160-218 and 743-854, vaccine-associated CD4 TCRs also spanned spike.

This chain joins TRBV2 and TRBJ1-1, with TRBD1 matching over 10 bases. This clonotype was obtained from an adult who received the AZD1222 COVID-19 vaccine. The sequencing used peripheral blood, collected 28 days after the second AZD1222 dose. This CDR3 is CASSSPGDRGTEAFF. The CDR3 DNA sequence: TGTGCCAGCTCCTCCCCCGGGGACAGGGGCACTGAAGCTTTCTTT.